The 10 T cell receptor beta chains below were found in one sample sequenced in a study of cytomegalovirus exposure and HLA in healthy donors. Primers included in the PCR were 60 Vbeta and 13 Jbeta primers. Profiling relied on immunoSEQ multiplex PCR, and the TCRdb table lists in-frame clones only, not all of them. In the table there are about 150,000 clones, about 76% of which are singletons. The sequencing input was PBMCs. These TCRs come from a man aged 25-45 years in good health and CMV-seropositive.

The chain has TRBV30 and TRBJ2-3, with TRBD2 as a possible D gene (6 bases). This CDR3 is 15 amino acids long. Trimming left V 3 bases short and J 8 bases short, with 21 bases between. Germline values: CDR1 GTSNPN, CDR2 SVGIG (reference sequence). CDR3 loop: CAWRIGGTGRGTQYF. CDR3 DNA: TGTGCCTGGAGGATCGGGGGAACCGGTAGGGGTACGCAGTATTTT. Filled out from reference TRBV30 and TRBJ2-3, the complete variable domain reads SQTIHQWPATLVQPVGSPLSLECTVEGTSNPNLYWYRQAAGRGLQLLFYSVGIGQISSEVPQNLSASRPQDRQFILSSKKLLLSDSGFYLCAWRIGGTGRGTQYFGPGTRLTVL.

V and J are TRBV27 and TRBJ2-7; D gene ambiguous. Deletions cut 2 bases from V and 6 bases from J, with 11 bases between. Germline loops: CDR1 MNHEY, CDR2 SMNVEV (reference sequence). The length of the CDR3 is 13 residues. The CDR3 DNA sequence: TGTGCCAGCAGTTTAACAGTAGGTGGCGAGCAGTACTTC. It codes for CASSLTVGGEQYF.

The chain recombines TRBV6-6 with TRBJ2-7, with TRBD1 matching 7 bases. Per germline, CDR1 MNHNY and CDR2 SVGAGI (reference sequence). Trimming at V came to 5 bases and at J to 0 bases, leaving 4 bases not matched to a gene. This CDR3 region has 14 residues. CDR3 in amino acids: CASSQGDSSYEQYF. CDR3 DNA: TGTGCCAGCAGTCAAGGGGACAGCTCCTACGAGCAGTACTTC.

The CDR3 reads CASSRQENYGYTF. The CDR3 nucleotides read TGTGCCAGCAGCAGACAGGAGAACTATGGCTACACCTTC. The rearrangement links TRBV5-6 to TRBJ1-2, with D perhaps matching TRBD1 (6 bases). Per germline, CDR1 SGHDT and CDR2 YYEEEE. The CDR3 length is 13 residues. V lost 4 bases and J lost 2, with 9 bases in between.

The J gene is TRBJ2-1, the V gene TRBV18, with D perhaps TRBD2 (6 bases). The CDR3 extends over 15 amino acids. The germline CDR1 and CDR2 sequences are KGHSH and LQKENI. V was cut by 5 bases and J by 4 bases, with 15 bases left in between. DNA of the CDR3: TGTGCCAGCTCATCCTCGGACTACGTTTACAATGAGCAGTTCTTC. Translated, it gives CASSSSDYVYNEQFF. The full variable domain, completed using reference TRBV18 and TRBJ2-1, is NAGVMQNPRHLVRRRGQEARLRCSPMKGHSHVYWYRQLPEEGLKFMVYLQKENIIDESGMPKERFSAEFPKEGPSILRIQQVVRGDSAAYFCASSSSDYVYNEQFFGPGTRLTVL.

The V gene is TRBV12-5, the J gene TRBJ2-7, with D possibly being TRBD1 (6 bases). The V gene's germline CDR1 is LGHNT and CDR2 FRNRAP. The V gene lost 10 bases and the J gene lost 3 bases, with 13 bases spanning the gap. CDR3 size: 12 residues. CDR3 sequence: CATTGTNYEQYF. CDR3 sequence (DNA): TGTGCTACTACAGGGACAAACTACGAGCAGTACTTC.

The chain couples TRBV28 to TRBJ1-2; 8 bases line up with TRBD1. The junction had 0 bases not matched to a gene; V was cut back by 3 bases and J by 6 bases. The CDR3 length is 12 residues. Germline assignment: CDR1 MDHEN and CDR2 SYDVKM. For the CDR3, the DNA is TGTGCCAGCAGTTTCAGGGGGCATGGCTACACCTTC. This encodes CASSFRGHGYTF.

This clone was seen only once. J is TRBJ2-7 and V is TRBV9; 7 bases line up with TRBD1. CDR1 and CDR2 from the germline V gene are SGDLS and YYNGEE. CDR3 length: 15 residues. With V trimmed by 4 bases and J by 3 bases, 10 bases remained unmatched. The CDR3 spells CASSPRTGQNYEQYF. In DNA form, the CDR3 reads TGTGCCAGCAGCCCCCGGACAGGCCAAAACTACGAGCAGTACTTC.

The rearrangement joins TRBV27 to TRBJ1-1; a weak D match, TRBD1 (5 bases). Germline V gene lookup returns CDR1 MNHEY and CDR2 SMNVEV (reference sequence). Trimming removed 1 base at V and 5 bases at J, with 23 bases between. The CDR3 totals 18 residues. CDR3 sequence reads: CASSLLGLSWGGGTEAFF. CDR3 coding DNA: TGTGCCAGCAGTTTATTGGGACTTTCCTGGGGCGGAGGTACTGAAGCTTTCTTT.

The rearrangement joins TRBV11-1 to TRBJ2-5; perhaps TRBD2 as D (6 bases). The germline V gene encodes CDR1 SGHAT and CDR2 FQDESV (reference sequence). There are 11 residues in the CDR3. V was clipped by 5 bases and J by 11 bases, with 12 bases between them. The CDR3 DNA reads TGTGCCAGCAGCCCGGGGGTAGAGCAGTACTTC. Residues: CASSPGVEQYF.